This entry concerns a single T cell receptor beta chain. This entry comes from a study of T cell responses to AZD1222 COVID-19 vaccine. Clones were sequenced by immunoSEQ multiplex PCR, and TCRdb holds only the in-frame ones, with some missing. Among tens of thousands of clones, around 89% were seen once, and the ten largest hold 5.7%. Sequenced material: peripheral blood, taken on day 0 of AZD1222 vaccination. This receptor was identified in an adult in good health.

The CDR3 nucleotides are TGTGCCAGCAGCCGCCTGGGGAATAACTATGGCTACACCTTC. Encoded protein: CASSRLGNNYGYTF. The genes are TRBV11-3 and TRBJ1-2; D call uncertain. V was trimmed by 5 bases and J by 1 base, leaving 11 bases between them. The V gene's germline CDR1 is SGHNT and CDR2 YENEEA. This CDR3 contains 14 residues.